Shown below are 32 T cell receptor beta chains from a single sample sequenced in a study of T cell changes during pregnancy in multiple sclerosis (dated by TCRdb to between 2019 and 2020). The receptor library was made with the immunoSEQ multiplex PCR assay. TCRdb's version of the immuneACCESS table is confined to in-frame rearrangements and falls short of the full clone set. An unresolved V gene accounts for under half of the shortfall where checked; the remainder is of unknown origin. Present in this sample are 50,000 to 65,000 clones, 88% of which were seen just once. 1.7% of the sample is in the top ten clones. The sequenced sample was peripheral blood, obtained in the first trimester of pregnancy. These receptors originate from a female donor with multiple sclerosis, enrolled in a pregnancy study.

The chain employs TRBV25-1 and TRBJ2-1; D not resolved. V lost 7 bases to trimming and J lost 8 bases, with 15 bases between them. CDR1 and CDR2 (germline): MGHDK, SYGVNS. The CDR3 contains 13 residues. The CDR3 sequence is CASTPHGIYEQFF. CDR3 DNA sequence: TGTGCCAGCACACCCCACGGTATTTATGAGCAGTTCTTC.

The CDR3 bases are TGCAGTGCTAGAGCTCCTGTAGAAGCTTTCTTT. Translating it yields CSARAPVEAFF. The chain is built from TRBV20-1 and TRBJ1-1; D not certain. CDR1 is DFQATT, CDR2 SNEGSKA, per germline (reference sequence). Trimming pared 1 base from V and 8 bases from J, leaving 8 bases between. The CDR3 is 11 amino acids.

The CDR3 nucleotides are TGTGCCAGCAGTGAACGGGACAGGGGAACTAGGGAGACCCAGTACTTC. This gives the protein CASSERDRGTRETQYF. This sequence joins TRBV25-1 and TRBJ2-5, with 10 bases aligning to TRBD1. V shed 2 bases, J shed 5 bases, and the junction held 8 bases outside the gene matches. The CDR3 runs 16 residues. The germline CDR1 and CDR2 sequences are MGHDK and SYGVNS.

The chain has TRBV30 and TRBJ1-2, with D unresolved. Trimming removed 3 bases at V and 4 bases at J, with 15 bases between. The CDR3 is 14 residues long. CDR1 GTSNPN and CDR2 SVGIG come from the germline V gene (reference sequence). For the CDR3, the DNA is TGTGCCTGGAGCGGGGTACGTCTCCCCTATGGCTACACCTTC. The encoded protein is CAWSGVRLPYGYTF.

This rearrangement joins TRBV18 to TRBJ2-5, with a possible D match to TRBD2 (5 bases). With 0 bases removed from V and 7 bases from J, the gap between germline ends came to 12 bases. The V gene's germline CDR1 is KGHSH and CDR2 LQKENI. The CDR3 sequence is 14 residues long. CDR3 sequence: CASSPPAGRGTQYF. CDR3 bases: TGTGCCAGCTCACCACCGGCAGGTCGGGGGACCCAGTACTTC.

A single count supports this clone. The V gene is TRBV9, the J gene TRBJ2-2, with D perhaps matching TRBD2 (6 bases). The CDR3 spans 14 residues. The germline V gene has CDR1 SGDLS and CDR2 YYNGEE. Between the trimmed V and J ends, which lost 4 bases and 4 bases, there was a span of 11 bases. CDR3 sequence reads: CASSTAGGTGELFF. The CDR3 coding sequence is TGTGCCAGCAGCACAGCCGGGGGCACCGGGGAGCTGTTTTTT.

The chain combines TRBV6-1 with TRBJ1-2; 10 bases align to TRBD1. This CDR3 has 12 residues. V shed 6 bases, J shed 7 bases, and the junction held 2 bases outside the gene matches. Germline CDR1 MNHNS, CDR2 SASEGT. The CDR3 reads CASRWTGGGYTF. CDR3 nucleotides: TGTGCCAGCAGATGGACAGGGGGTGGCTACACCTTC.

The chain recombines TRBV18 with TRBJ2-7; 8 bases agree with TRBD1. The CDR3 sequence is 14 residues long. CDR1 and CDR2 from the germline V gene are KGHSH and LQKENI. With 4 bases clipped from V and 6 bases from J, the junction kept 8 bases outside the gene matches. The CDR3 bases are TGTGCCAGCTCACGACAGACAGGGGCGGCCGAGCAGTACTTC. It codes for CASSRQTGAAEQYF.

This chain connects TRBV4-1 to TRBJ1-1; D gene uncertain. V lost 1 base and J lost 4, with 10 bases in between. The germline V gene has CDR1 MGHRA and CDR2 YSYEKL. This CDR3 has 14 amino acids. The CDR3 DNA is TGCGCCAGCAGCCAAGCCTCGGGTCTCACTGAAGCTTTCTTT. It encodes CASSQASGLTEAFF.

The chain combines TRBV19 with TRBJ2-5, with D perhaps TRBD1 (6 bases). Looked up from germline, CDR1 is LNHDA and CDR2 is SQIVND (reference sequence). V lost 6 bases and J 0 bases, leaving 8 bases between the germline ends. The CDR3 has 13 amino acids. In DNA, the CDR3 is TGTGCCAGTAGCTGGACAGACCAAGAGACCCAGTACTTC. It is translated as CASSWTDQETQYF.

The gene calls are TRBV10-1 and TRBJ2-2; D may be TRBD1 (5 bases). There are 14 residues in the CDR3. V was shortened by 6 bases and J by 4 bases, with 12 bases between the two germline ends. Germline V gene sequence: CDR1 WNHNN, CDR2 SYGVQD (reference sequence). The CDR3 DNA sequence: TGCGCCAGCAGGTCGGACATTTCCACCGGGGAGCTGTTTTTT. Amino acids: CASRSDISTGELFF.

The chain joins TRBV5-1 to TRBJ2-7; D not certain. Trimming shortened V by 0 bases and J by 3 bases, and 7 bases separated the two germline ends. The germline V gene encodes CDR1 SGHRS and CDR2 YFSETQ. The CDR3 is 13 amino acids. The CDR3 DNA is TGCGCCAGCAGCTTGGGGCAGTTCTACGAGCAGTACTTC. It is translated as CASSLGQFYEQYF.

CDR3 coding DNA: TGTGCCAGTAGTGCCGCCGGGACTAGCGGTAATGAGCAGTTCTTC. Its translation is CASSAAGTSGNEQFF. The chain carries TRBV19 and TRBJ2-1; TRBD2 aligns across 11 bases. Germline V gene data show CDR1 as LNHDA and CDR2 as SQIVND (reference sequence). V lost 5 bases and J lost 7; bases outside the gene matches: 7. This CDR3 region has 15 residues.

The V call is TRBV19, the J call TRBJ2-1; D gene uncertain. The CDR3 runs 14 residues. CDR1 and CDR2 (germline): LNHDA, SQIVND (reference sequence). Trimming cost V 4 bases and J 2 bases, with 9 bases left between them. The CDR3 DNA reads as TGTGCCAGTAGTAGGTCCATAGCCTACAATGAGCAGTTCTTC. It is translated as CASSRSIAYNEQFF.

This clone appeared a single time. This rearrangement joins TRBV27 to TRBJ2-2; 15 bases align to TRBD2. J was trimmed by 4 bases and V by 5 bases; bases with no gene match: 5. The CDR3 is made up of 17 amino acids. Germline lookup yields CDR1 MNHEY and CDR2 SMNVEV (reference sequence). The chain's CDR3 is CASSRTSGRAGTGELFF. CDR3 DNA: TGTGCCAGCAGTCGGACTAGCGGGAGGGCCGGCACCGGGGAGCTGTTTTTT.

The chain joins TRBV5-1 to TRBJ1-2; D might be TRBD1 (5 bases). V was trimmed by 2 bases and J by 2 bases, leaving 7 bases between them. Germline CDR1 is SGHRS and CDR2 is YFSETQ. The CDR3 extends over 13 amino acids. CDR3 amino acids: CASSLGENYGYTF. The CDR3 region has the DNA TGCGCCAGCAGCTTAGGGGAAAACTATGGCTACACCTTC.

This clone appeared a single time. This chain connects TRBV11-2 to TRBJ1-1; D is unresolved. This CDR3 has 12 amino acids. Trimming took off 5 bases at V and 2 bases at J, with 6 bases between the two ends. The V gene's germline CDR1 is SGHAT and CDR2 FQNNGV. The CDR3 spells CASSPLNTEAFF. DNA of the CDR3: TGTGCCAGCAGCCCCTTAAACACTGAAGCTTTCTTT.

The CDR3 loop reads CASSSAGGPDTQYF. For the CDR3, the DNA is TGCGCCAGCAGTTCGGCAGGGGGCCCAGATACGCAGTATTTT. V and J are TRBV4-1 and TRBJ2-3; the match to TRBD1 covers 8 bases. The CDR3 is made up of 14 amino acids. Germline V gives CDR1 MGHRA, CDR2 YSYEKL. Trimming at V came to 6 bases and at J to 4 bases, leaving 6 bases not matched to a gene.

The chain carries TRBV5-4 and TRBJ2-7; D might be TRBD2 (5 bases). The CDR3 sequence is 13 residues long. The ends were cut back, 4 bases at V and 3 bases at J, with 11 bases in the middle. Germline CDR1 and CDR2: SGHNT and YYREEE (reference sequence). The CDR3: CASSLPSGYEQYF. CDR3 nucleotide sequence: TGTGCCAGCAGCCTTCCCAGCGGCTACGAGCAGTACTTC.

The chain is built from TRBV6-5 and TRBJ2-6; no firm D call. The CDR3 totals 15 residues. The V end was cut by 0 bases, the J end by 3 bases, with 6 bases between. Germline CDR1 MNHEY, CDR2 SVGAGI. The CDR3 protein is CASSYSGDGANVLTF. CDR3 nucleotides: TGTGCCAGCAGTTACTCGGGCGATGGGGCCAACGTCCTGACTTTC.

The J gene is TRBJ1-2, the V gene TRBV19; D call uncertain. With 3 bases removed from V and 7 bases from J, the gap between germline ends came to 15 bases. CDR1 is LNHDA and CDR2 is SQIVND in the germline V gene (reference sequence). This CDR3 region has 14 residues. CDR3 sequence reads: CASSISGWRLGYTF. The DNA for the CDR3 is TGTGCCAGTAGTATCTCCGGATGGCGGCTTGGCTACACCTTC.

The CDR3 bases are TGTGCCAGCAGCACCCGCCGGGACAACCCGCGGCGAATCTACACCTTC. Residues: CASSTRRDNPRRIYTF. This chain links TRBV7-2 with TRBJ1-2; maybe TRBD1 (6 bases). Per the germline V gene, CDR1 is SGHTA and CDR2 is FQGNSA. Trimming shortened V by 5 bases and J by 10 bases, and 26 bases separated the two germline ends. The CDR3 covers 16 residues.

In nucleotides, the CDR3 is TGTGCCAGCAGCTCGAACGGTCTTTCCTATGGCTACACCTTC. It encodes CASSSNGLSYGYTF. The chain links TRBV7-2 to TRBJ1-2, with D hard to call. V gave up 4 bases and J gave up 4 bases, with 13 bases separating them. CDR1 SGHTA and CDR2 FQGNSA come from the germline V gene. The CDR3 loop spans 14 amino acids.

V and J are TRBV4-1 and TRBJ1-3; no reliable D call. Per the germline V gene, CDR1 is MGHRA and CDR2 is YSYEKL. The CDR3 is 18 residues long. V lost 1 base and J 4 bases, leaving 20 bases between the germline ends. CDR3 protein: CASSQGGRGRGSGNTIYF. The CDR3 nucleotides are TGCGCCAGCAGCCAAGGTGGGCGAGGGCGAGGCTCCGGAAACACCATATATTTT.

The gene calls are TRBV18 and TRBJ2-5; D call uncertain. The germline gives CDR1 KGHSH, CDR2 LQKENI. This CDR3 is built from 13 residues. The V gene lost 3 bases and the J gene lost 5 bases, with 10 bases spanning the gap. The CDR3: CASSPGLEETQYF. Written as DNA, the CDR3 is TGTGCCAGCTCACCGGGCCTTGAGGAGACCCAGTACTTC.

CDR3 sequence: CASSPPGTGGFGYTF. The DNA for the CDR3 is TGTGCCAGCTCACCACCCGGGACAGGGGGCTTTGGCTACACCTTC. V and J are TRBV18 and TRBJ1-2; 12 bases align to TRBD1. The V gene's germline CDR1 is KGHSH and CDR2 LQKENI. The CDR3 is 15 amino acids. J was trimmed by 7 bases and V by 0 bases; bases with no gene match: 3.

The chain carries TRBV9 and TRBJ2-7; perhaps TRBD2 as D (6 bases). Germline V lookup: CDR1 SGDLS, CDR2 YYNGEE. Between the trimmed V and J ends, which lost 1 base and 2 bases, there was a span of 13 bases. This CDR3 has 15 residues. The CDR3: CASSVFGSGPYEQYF. The CDR3 DNA is TGTGCCAGCAGCGTATTCGGGAGTGGTCCCTACGAGCAGTACTTC.

The V gene is TRBV4-3, the J gene TRBJ2-1, with a tentative D call TRBD1 (8 bases). This CDR3 region has 17 residues. Trimming pared 4 bases from V and 6 bases from J, leaving 22 bases between. CDR1 is LGHNA, CDR2 YSLEER, per germline. In DNA form, the CDR3 reads TGCGCCAGCAGCCCACACCCTACAGGGGGGGAAGTCAATGAGCAGTTCTTC. It specifies CASSPHPTGGEVNEQFF.

This clone was found once. The V and J genes are TRBV29-1 and TRBJ2-3; 12 positions agree with TRBD2. Per germline, CDR1 SQVTM and CDR2 ANQGSEA. V shed 6 bases, J shed 6 bases, and the junction held 10 bases outside the gene matches. The CDR3 is made up of 15 amino acids. The CDR3 protein is CSVRTSGTRVDTQYF. CDR3 coding DNA: TGCAGCGTGCGGACTAGCGGGACTAGGGTGGATACGCAGTATTTT.

This clone was observed a single time. V usage is TRBV5-4 and J usage is TRBJ2-3, with 11 bases lining up with TRBD2. Germline V gene data show CDR1 as SGHNT and CDR2 as YYREEE (reference sequence). V dropped 5 bases and J dropped 5; count of bases not matched to a gene: 10. The CDR3 is 16 residues long. The CDR3 coding sequence is TGTGCCAGCAGTCAACAGACTAGCGGGAACGTAGATACGCAGTATTTT. It specifies CASSQQTSGNVDTQYF.

This chain joins TRBV5-1 and TRBJ2-1, with D possibly matching TRBD1 (6 bases). The germline V gene encodes CDR1 SGHRS and CDR2 YFSETQ. V dropped 5 bases and J dropped 4 bases, with 13 bases sitting between them. The CDR3 is 14 amino acids. The CDR3, as DNA: TGCGCCAGCAGTTCCGGGACATCTTACAATGAGCAGTTCTTC. Translation: CASSSGTSYNEQFF. The entire variable domain, with the rest obtained from reference TRBV5-1 and TRBJ2-1, is as follows: KAGVTQTPRYLIKTRGQQVTLSCSPISGHRSVSWYQQTPGQGLQFLFEYFSETQRNKGNFPGRFSGRQFSNSRSEMNVSTLELGDSALYLCASSSGTSYNEQFFGPGTRLTVL.

This clone was counted once. The chain couples TRBV28 to TRBJ1-1; weak D call: TRBD1 (5 bases). The CDR3 runs 16 residues. With 5 bases removed from V and 5 bases from J, the gap between germline ends came to 21 bases. Germline CDR1 and CDR2: MDHEN and SYDVKM. CDR3 DNA: TGTGCCAGCAGTCCCCCCTCCGGGGGGGGGAGAACTGAAGCTTTCTTT. Amino acid sequence: CASSPPSGGGRTEAFF.